This T cell receptor beta chain was recovered during a study of blood T cells in healthy people across ages. As regards this clonotype: Its specificity is unknown.

Trimming removed 2 bases from V and 1 base from J, with 8 bases in between. The CDR3 is made up of 14 amino acids. Germline-derived CDR1 and CDR2 are SQVTM and ANQGSEA. Sample-barcoded 5' priming and a J-beta primer mix drove a second PCR of about 6 to 12 cycles. Each of the cDNA molecules was tagged by a template-switch adaptor with 12 random nucleotides. TCRdb reprocessed the 5' RACE reads with MiXCR, giving one entry per CDR3 protein. In the table there are over 1,500,000 distinct CDR3 sequences, about 50% of which are singletons. Sample donors were healthy Caucasian individuals that came from Russia, aged roughly 6 to 100. Researchers report isolating at least 6.5 million PBMCs per sample. Overall study findings and caveats: Aged donors had fewer naive CD4+ cells and lower diversity than long-lived donors.

The J gene is TRBJ2-2, the V gene TRBV29-1; D may be TRBD1 (6 bases). The sequence came from a woman in her forties in good health. Sequenced: blood. Written as DNA, the CDR3 is TGCAGCGTTGAAACAGGGAGGAACACCGGGGAGCTGTTTTTT. Amino acid sequence: CSVETGRNTGELFF.